The rows below give T cell receptor beta chains drawn from one sample of a study of response to subunit inactivated influenza vaccine. Each CDR3 protein gets one entry after TCRdb re-called the RT-PCR reads with MiXCR. The table lists approximately 700,000 distinct CDR3 sequences, about 15% of them singletons. Sequences were derived from PBMCs from blood, sampled around two weeks before vaccination. These receptors came from a man in his fifties who received an inactivated influenza vaccine. The CDR3 runs from the conserved cysteine through the conserved F or W. The D gene is left open where the match is weak. A clone size is listed for some rows: how often the clone was seen (once, few, many), or a class if it is expanded.

clone size,V gene,J gene,D gene,CDR3 protein,CDR3 DNA
few,TRBV20-1,TRBJ2-7,-,CSAIDQPPYEQYF,TGCAGTGCCATCGATCAGCCGCCCTACGAGCAGTACTTC
many,TRBV7-9,TRBJ1-2,-,CASSLVRAQGYTF,TGTGCCAGCAGCTTAGTTCGGGCCCAGGGCTACACCTTC
few,TRBV14,TRBJ2-7,-,CAISYRAGSYEQYF,TGTGCCATTTCATACCGGGCAGGGTCGTACGAGCAGTACTTC
-,TRBV5-1,TRBJ2-5,TRBD2,CASSSPGGLAGDGETQYF,TGCGCCAGCAGCTCCCCGGGGGGACTAGCGGGAGATGGAGAGACCCAGTACTTC
-,TRBV7-2,TRBJ2-1,TRBD2,CASSLERLADNNREQFF,TGTGCCAGCAGCTTAGAGCGCCTAGCGGATAACAATAGAGAGCAGTTCTTC
-,TRBV2,TRBJ2-5,-,CASSIDSASGTQYF,TGTGCCAGCAGTATAGACAGTGCGAGTGGGACCCAGTACTTC
-,TRBV7-2,TRBJ2-7,TRBD2,CASSPTGEGQYF,TGTGCCAGCAGCCCTACCGGGGAGGGGCAGTACTTC
few,TRBV12-3/TRBV12-4,TRBJ2-7,-,CATMLGDGSYEQYF,TGTGCCACCATGCTGGGGGACGGATCCTACGAGCAGTACTTC
once,TRBV7-3,TRBJ2-7,-,CASSLAGRGSGEQYF,TGTGCCAGCAGCTTAGCCGGCAGGGGTAGTGGCGAGCAGTACTTC
many,TRBV20-1,TRBJ1-5,-,CSARSFLGGLGPQHF,TGCAGTGCTAGATCTTTTCTGGGGGGTTTAGGGCCCCAGCATTTT
many,TRBV5-1,TRBJ2-1,TRBD2,CASSLPGTSGGNEQFF,TGCGCCAGCAGCTTGCCCGGGACTAGCGGGGGGAATGAGCAGTTCTTC
-,TRBV2,TRBJ2-1,TRBD1,CASSRDRAVDEQFF,TGTGCCAGCAGCCGGGACAGGGCCGTCGATGAGCAGTTCTTC
-,TRBV12-5,TRBJ2-5,TRBD1,CASGTDRVETQYF,TGTGCTAGTGGAACTGACAGGGTGGAGACCCAGTACTTC
few,TRBV20-1,TRBJ1-5,-,CSAITGNQPQHF,TGCAGTGCCATAACGGGCAATCAGCCCCAGCATTTT
few,TRBV28,TRBJ2-3,-,CASSLSIDTQYF,TGTGCCAGCAGTTTATCAATTGATACGCAGTATTTT
-,TRBV10-3,TRBJ2-2,TRBD2,CAISPTSGRTGELFF,TGTGCCATCAGTCCGACTAGCGGGAGAACCGGGGAGCTGTTTTTT
few,TRBV11-2,TRBJ2-7,TRBD2,CASSLEFAVAGGRLVYEQYF,TGTGCCAGCAGCTTAGAATTCGCGGTAGCGGGGGGACGATTGGTCTACGAGCAGTACTTC
-,TRBV6-5,TRBJ2-1,TRBD1,CASSYSTGPYNEQFF,TGTGCCAGCAGTTACTCGACAGGGCCATACAATGAGCAGTTCTTC
few,TRBV10-1,TRBJ2-2,-,CASSDLGTNHYTGELFF,TGCGCCAGCAGTGACCTGGGGACAAATCATTACACCGGGGAGCTGTTTTTT
few,TRBV28,TRBJ1-2,-,CASSSPAAYGYTF,TGTGCCAGCAGTTCCCCCGCGGCCTATGGCTACACCTTC
-,TRBV5-1,TRBJ1-4,-,CASSVTYATNEKLFF,TGCGCCAGCAGCGTTACGTATGCAACTAATGAAAAACTGTTTTTT
-,TRBV28,TRBJ2-1,-,CASSREYNEQFF,TGTGCCAGCAGTAGAGAATACAATGAGCAGTTCTTC
-,TRBV24-1,TRBJ2-1,-,CATSDFSGNEQFF,TGTGCCACCAGTGATTTTTCGGGCAATGAGCAGTTCTTC
many,TRBV28,TRBJ2-7,-,CASSWTPTYEQYF,TGTGCCAGCAGTTGGACTCCTACCTACGAGCAGTACTTC
few,TRBV28,TRBJ2-7,TRBD2,CASSPIGTTDEQYF,TGTGCCAGCAGTCCGATAGGGACTACCGACGAGCAGTACTTC
-,TRBV12-3/TRBV12-4,TRBJ2-3,-,CASKGLFADTQYF,TGTGCCAGCAAGGGACTCTTTGCAGATACGCAGTATTTT
few,TRBV30,TRBJ2-7,-,CAWSRDSYEQYF,TGTGCCTGGAGCCGGGACTCCTACGAGCAGTACTTC
few,TRBV7-9,TRBJ2-1,TRBD1,CASSLDRGRTYNEQFF,TGTGCCAGCAGTTTGGACAGGGGAAGAACCTACAATGAGCAGTTCTTC
few,TRBV24-1,TRBJ2-3,-,CATRASGTQYF,TGTGCCACCCGAGCCTCTGGTACGCAGTATTTT
many,TRBV5-1,TRBJ2-7,TRBD2,CASSFVSSGSYEQYF,TGCGCCAGCAGTTTTGTCTCTAGCGGGTCCTACGAGCAGTACTTC
many,TRBV15,TRBJ1-1,-,CATTQRMNTEAFF,TGTGCCACCACCCAGCGAATGAACACTGAAGCTTTCTTT
once,TRBV12-3/TRBV12-4,TRBJ1-6,-,CASRSQGTYNSPLHF,TGTGCCAGCAGGTCCCAGGGGACCTATAATTCACCCCTCCACTTT
few,TRBV6-5,TRBJ2-1,TRBD2,CASSLLAGGPIEQFF,TGTGCCAGCAGTCTACTAGCGGGAGGGCCTATCGAGCAGTTCTTC
many,TRBV12-3/TRBV12-4,TRBJ2-2,-,CASRPGGVTGELFF,TGTGCCAGCAGACCCGGCGGCGTCACCGGGGAGCTGTTTTTT